Below, one T cell receptor beta chain is given with its context. What this receptor recognizes is not known. The input lacks base qualities; no much larger clone sits a single base away. TCRbeta CDR3 regions were amplified from genomic DNA using the immunoSEQ Assay, a bias-controlled multiplex PCR. The paper's processing steps were these. The number of nucleated cells in each sample was estimated by amplification of reference gene primers within the assay. To quantify the absolute abundance of each unique TCRbeta CDR3 rearrangement, sequence reads were collapsed and filtered. For each sample, productive Simpson clonality was calculated as the square root of Simpson's diversity index across productive rearrangements. TCRdb provides this immuneACCESS table in a form limited to in-frame rearrangements. Some clones are lacking; in checked studies, under half of them reflect an unresolved V gene, and why the rest are absent is not known. V and J calls and clone size come straight from that table; D and trimming were deduced from the DNA. The sample contains roughly 260,000 clones, 70% to 90% of them found a single time. The ten largest clones represent roughly 2.5% of the sample.

This sample was included in a study of blood T cell repertoires in COVID-19 (TCRdb year 2020). Background for the entire study: The collaborator samples originated in the United States, Italy and Spain and spanned the acute and convalescent phases of COVID-19. The prospective study material was composed of cDNA or gDNA derived from T cells, B-cell-depleted T cells, or PBMCs. The dataset comprised deeply sampled blood TCRbeta repertoires from subjects exposed to, actively infected with, or recovered from COVID-19. The repertoires were released in a freely available public database intended as a resource for research on the immune response to SARS-CoV-2. Samples were obtained from the ongoing ImmuneRACE study (first 160 participants) and from roughly 1,300 subjects provided by 6 global collaborators. Sample metadata almost always included a de-identified subject ID, COVID-19 status, age in years and sex. Where available, HLA class I and class II types were obtained from metadata supplied by the sample provider rather than from assay-based typing. General conclusions and limits of the study: Clinical and demographic metadata were provided uncurated, with the amount varying by source and participant.

Each collaborating institution followed its own protocols to collect whole blood in K2EDTA tubes. For TCRbeta analysis, collaborator samples were shipped as frozen whole blood, as isolated PBMCs, or as DNA extracted from either sample type. CDR1 and CDR2 are read off the germline V gene as MNHEY and SVGAGI. Compared with germline, V lacks 4 bases and J lacks 3 bases; bases without a gene match: 6. From the cysteine through the phenylalanine, the CDR3 covers 15 amino acids. Only the CDR3 portion is preserved as DNA: 45 bases, with reading frame beginning at the first base. Sample: peripheral blood. The V and J segments used are TRBV6-5 and TRBJ2-7; TRBD1 agrees with 10 junctional bases. This TCR derives from a woman in her forties or fifties with acute or convalescent COVID-19. In nucleotides, the sequence is TGTGCCAGCAGTTCCCGGGACAGGGGTCGCTACGAGCAGTACTTC. Its product reads: CASSSRDRGRYEQYF.